Presented here are 9 T cell receptor beta chains from one specimen sequenced in a study of T cells after yellow fever vaccination. MiXCR, run by TCRdb on the 5' RACE reads, gives a single entry per CDR3 protein. The sample shows hundreds of thousands of distinct CDR3 sequences, around 4.9% of them seen only once. Sequences were derived from CD4+ T cells sorted from PBMCs, sampled on the day of the yellow fever booster vaccination. The origin of the receptors is a man aged 18 to 29 who received the YFV17D yellow fever vaccine.

In its sample, this clonotype was seen many times. This sequence joins TRBV3-1 and TRBJ1-3, with D hard to call. CDR3 length equals 17 residues. Germline CDR1 LGHDT, CDR2 YNNKEL (reference sequence). With 3 bases removed from V and 0 bases from J, the gap between germline ends came to 15 bases. CDR3 loop: CASSQRFSANSGNTIYF. DNA of the CDR3: TGTGCCAGCAGCCAGAGATTTAGTGCGAACTCTGGAAACACCATATATTTT.

CDR3 sequence reads: CASSQVMWDPRSHEAFF. DNA of the CDR3: TGCGCCAGCAGCCAAGTAATGTGGGACCCTAGGTCCCATGAAGCTTTCTTT. The chain carries TRBV4-1 and TRBJ1-1; possibly TRBD1 for D (5 bases). Trimming took 1 base from V and 7 from J, leaving 22 bases between them. CDR3 length equals 17 residues. Germline V gene sequence: CDR1 MGHRA, CDR2 YSYEKL.

This rearrangement joins TRBV6-2 or TRBV6-3 to TRBJ1-5, with a weak D call TRBD1 (5 bases). V was cut by 7 bases and J by 9 bases, with 19 bases left in between. CDR1 is MNHEY, CDR2 SVGEGT, per germline. This CDR3 has 14 amino acids. CDR3 amino acids: CASTPLGTYGPQHF. The CDR3 nucleotides read TGTGCCAGCACCCCGTTGGGGACTTATGGGCCCCAGCATTTT.

This clonotype was counted ten times or more. The rearrangement links TRBV5-1 to TRBJ2-1, with 9 bases that match TRBD1. The CDR3 length is 17 residues. Trimming took 4 bases from V and 2 from J; bases not matched to a gene: 10. The germline gives CDR1 SGHRS, CDR2 YFSETQ. CDR3 in amino acids: CASSLLTGGITYNEQFF. In DNA form, the CDR3 reads TGCGCCAGCAGCCTCTTAACAGGGGGCATAACCTACAATGAGCAGTTCTTC.

In its sample, this clonotype was seen many times. The CDR3 reads CASSLDPTGSTEAFF. For the CDR3, the DNA is TGCGCCAGCAGCCTCGACCCTACCGGGAGCACTGAAGCTTTCTTT. The rearrangement joins TRBV4-3 to TRBJ1-1; D gene unclear. The germline V gene has CDR1 LGHNA and CDR2 YSLEER. V was shortened by 4 bases and J by 4 bases, with 16 bases between the two germline ends. The length of the CDR3 is 15 residues.

This clonotype was counted between two and nine times. The chain carries TRBV12-3 or TRBV12-4 and TRBJ1-6, with 9 bases that match TRBD1. After removal of 6 bases from V and 7 bases from J, the junction contained 4 bases not matched to a gene. This CDR3 is 14 amino acids long. The CDR3: CASRIGTGNSPLHF. CDR3 DNA: TGTGCCAGCAGAATAGGGACAGGGAATTCACCCCTCCACTTT.

Only a few counts were recorded for this clonotype. The chain combines TRBV24-1 with TRBJ2-3; D tentatively fits TRBD1 or TRBD2 (5 bases each). Germline assignment: CDR1 KGHDR and CDR2 SFDVKD. V shed 4 bases and J shed 9 bases, with 16 bases lying between them. There are 14 residues in the CDR3. CDR3 coding DNA: TGTGCCACCAGTGAGGACGGGACCGTCGGGACGCAGTATTTT. This encodes CATSEDGTVGTQYF.

This clonotype occurred many times. V and J are TRBV5-1 and TRBJ2-5; 8 nucleotides align to TRBD1. The CDR3 has 13 residues. The ends lost 9 bases at V and 5 bases at J; junction bases unmatched: 9. The germline CDR1 and CDR2 sequences are SGHRS and YFSETQ. The CDR3 region has the DNA TGCGCCACAAAGACAGGGGTAGGGGAGACCCAGTACTTC. Protein product: CATKTGVGETQYF. The full variable domain, completed using reference TRBV5-1 and TRBJ2-5, is KAGVTQTPRYLIKTRGQQVTLSCSPISGHRSVSWYQQTPGQGLQFLFEYFSETQRNKGNFPGRFSGRQFSNSRSEMNVSTLELGDSALYLCATKTGVGETQYFGPGTRLLVL.

In DNA form, the CDR3 reads TGTGCCAGCAGCCCCACCTCGGGGGATACGCAGTATTTT. Its translation is CASSPTSGDTQYF. V gene TRBV9 combines with J gene TRBJ2-3; maybe TRBD2 (5 bases). CDR1 SGDLS and CDR2 YYNGEE come from the germline V gene. V was cut by 4 bases and J by 6 bases, with 12 bases left in between. This CDR3 comprises 13 residues.